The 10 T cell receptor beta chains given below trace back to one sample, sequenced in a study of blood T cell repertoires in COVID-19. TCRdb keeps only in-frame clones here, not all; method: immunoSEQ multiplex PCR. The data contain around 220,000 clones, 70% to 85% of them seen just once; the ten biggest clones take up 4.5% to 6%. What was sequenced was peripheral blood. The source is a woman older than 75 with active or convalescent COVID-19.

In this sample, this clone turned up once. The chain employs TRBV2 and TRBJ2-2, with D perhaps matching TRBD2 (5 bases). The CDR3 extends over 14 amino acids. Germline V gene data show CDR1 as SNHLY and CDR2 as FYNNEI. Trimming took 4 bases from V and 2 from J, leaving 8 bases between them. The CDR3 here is CASSVSGNTGELFF. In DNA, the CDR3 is TGTGCCAGCAGTGTAAGCGGAAACACCGGGGAGCTGTTTTTT.

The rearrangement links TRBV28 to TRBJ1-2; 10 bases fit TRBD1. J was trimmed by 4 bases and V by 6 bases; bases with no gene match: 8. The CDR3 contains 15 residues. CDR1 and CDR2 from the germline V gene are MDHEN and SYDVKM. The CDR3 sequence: CASSPAGTGAYGYTF. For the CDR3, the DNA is TGTGCCAGCAGCCCGGCCGGGACAGGGGCCTATGGCTACACCTTC.

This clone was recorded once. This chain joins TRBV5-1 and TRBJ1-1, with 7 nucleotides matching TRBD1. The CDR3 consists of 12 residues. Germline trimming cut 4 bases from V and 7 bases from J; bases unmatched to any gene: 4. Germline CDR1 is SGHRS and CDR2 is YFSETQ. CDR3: CASSRTGLEAFF. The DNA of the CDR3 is TGCGCCAGCAGCAGGACAGGCCTTGAAGCTTTCTTT.

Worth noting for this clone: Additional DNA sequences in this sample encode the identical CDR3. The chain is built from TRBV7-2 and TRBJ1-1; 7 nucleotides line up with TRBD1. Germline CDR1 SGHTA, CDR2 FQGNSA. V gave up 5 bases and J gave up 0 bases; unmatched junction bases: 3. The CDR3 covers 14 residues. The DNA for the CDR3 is TGTGCCAGCAGCCCGGGACAGCTGAACACTGAAGCTTTCTTT. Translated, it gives CASSPGQLNTEAFF.

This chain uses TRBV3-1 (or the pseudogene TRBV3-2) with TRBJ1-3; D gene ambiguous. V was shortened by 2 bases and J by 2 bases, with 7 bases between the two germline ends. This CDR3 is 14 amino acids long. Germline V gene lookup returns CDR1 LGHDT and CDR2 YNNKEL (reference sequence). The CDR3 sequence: CASSQFQAGNTIYF. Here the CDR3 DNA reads TGTGCCAGCAGCCAATTTCAGGCTGGAAACACCATATATTTT.

CDR3 in DNA: TGCGCCAGCAGCCAAGGACAGGGGGTCGCTAATGAAAAACTGTTTTTT. It yields the protein CASSQGQGVANEKLFF. This chain links TRBV4-1 with TRBJ1-4; TRBD1 aligns across 9 bases. The germline gives CDR1 MGHRA, CDR2 YSYEKL. The J segment lost 3 bases and the V segment lost 1 base, leaving 3 bases of the junction unmatched. CDR3 length: 16 amino acids.

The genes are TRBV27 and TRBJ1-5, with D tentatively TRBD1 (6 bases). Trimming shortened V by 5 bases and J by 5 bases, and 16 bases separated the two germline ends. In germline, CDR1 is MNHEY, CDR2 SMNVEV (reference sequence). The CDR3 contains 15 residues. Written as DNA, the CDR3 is TGTGCCAGCAGTGCGGCAGCGACAGGCGATCAGCCCCAGCATTTT. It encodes CASSAAATGDQPQHF.

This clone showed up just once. As DNA, the CDR3 is TGTGCCAGCAGCCCAAGGGGTGGAACTAATGAAAAACTGTTTTTT. It specifies CASSPRGGTNEKLFF. This chain uses TRBV6-5 with TRBJ1-4, with D possibly matching TRBD1 (5 bases). The CDR3 is made up of 15 amino acids. Germline loops: CDR1 MNHEY, CDR2 SVGAGI. V was shortened by 6 bases and J by 1 base, with 12 bases between the two germline ends.

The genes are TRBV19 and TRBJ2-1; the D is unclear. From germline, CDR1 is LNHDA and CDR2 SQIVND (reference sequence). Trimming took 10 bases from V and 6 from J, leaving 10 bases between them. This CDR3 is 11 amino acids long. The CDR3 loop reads CATSYRNEQFF. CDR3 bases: TGTGCCACCTCGTATCGCAATGAGCAGTTCTTC. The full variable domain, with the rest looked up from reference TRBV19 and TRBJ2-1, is DGGITQSPKYLFRKEGQNVTLSCEQNLNHDAMYWYRQDPGQGLRLIYYSQIVNDFQKGDIAEGYSVSREKKESFPLTVTSAQKNPTAFYLCATSYRNEQFFGPGTRLTVL.

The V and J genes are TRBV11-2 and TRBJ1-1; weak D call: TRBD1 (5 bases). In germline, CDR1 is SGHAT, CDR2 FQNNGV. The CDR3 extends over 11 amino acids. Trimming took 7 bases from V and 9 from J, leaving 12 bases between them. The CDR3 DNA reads TGTGCCAGCACCCGAAAGGGGCAAGCTTTCTTT. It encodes CASTRKGQAFF.